Following are 28 T cell receptor beta chains from one sample sequenced in a study of cytomegalovirus exposure and HLA in healthy donors. Use of 60 Vbeta and 13 Jbeta primers characterized the PCR. Only in-frame clones appear in the TCRdb table, and some are missing; sequencing was by immunoSEQ multiplex PCR. The sample consists of around 150,000 clones, 76% of them appearing once. What was sequenced was PBMCs. These receptors all stem from a man in his forties in good health and CMV-seronegative.

V is TRBV9 and J is TRBJ1-6, with D unclear. Germline V gene data show CDR1 as SGDLS and CDR2 as YYNGEE. The CDR3 sequence is 15 residues long. Trimming removed 0 bases from V and 8 bases from J, with 12 bases in between. Written as DNA, the CDR3 is TGTGCCAGCAGCGTAGACGGTAGTACGCATTCACCCCTCCACTTT. Translated, it gives CASSVDGSTHSPLHF.

This chain links TRBV18 with TRBJ2-3; 7 nucleotides line up with TRBD2. The germline CDR1 and CDR2 sequences are KGHSH and LQKENI. The CDR3 sequence is 16 residues long. Trimming cost V 3 bases and J 0 bases; bases outside gene matches: 6. The CDR3, as DNA: TGTGCCAGCTCACCCCCCACGGGGGGAAGCACAGATACGCAGTATTTT. This sequence encodes CASSPPTGGSTDTQYF.

A remark on this clone: In the same sample, other DNA sequences code for this CDR3. This chain links TRBV7-2 with TRBJ1-4, with a weak D call TRBD1 (6 bases). V dropped 5 bases and J dropped 8 bases, with 9 bases sitting between them. The germline CDR1 and CDR2 sequences are SGHTA and FQGNSA. CDR3 length equals 12 residues. CDR3 residues: CASSPGGEKLFF. CDR3 in DNA: TGTGCCAGCAGCCCTGGGGGCGAAAAACTGTTTTTT. The entire variable domain, with the rest obtained from reference TRBV7-2 and TRBJ1-4, is as follows: GAGVSQSPSNKVTEKGKDVELRCDPISGHTALYWYRQSLGQGLEFLIYFQGNSAPDKSGLPSDRFSAERTGGSVSTLTIQRTQQEDSAVYLCASSPGGEKLFFGSGTQLSVL.

The gene calls are TRBV9 and TRBJ2-1, with D perhaps TRBD2 (6 bases). This CDR3 spans 13 amino acids. Germline V gene sequence: CDR1 SGDLS, CDR2 YYNGEE. Trimming took 2 bases from V and 15 from J, leaving 18 bases between them. The CDR3 DNA reads TGTGCCAGCAGCGTCAGGGCTAGCGAGACTTTGTTCTTC. Translated: CASSVRASETLFF.

The CDR3 DNA is TGTGCCAGCAGATCGACAGGGCGGGGGGGAAACATTCAGTACTTC. It codes for CASRSTGRGGNIQYF. V usage is TRBV6-5 and J usage is TRBJ2-4; TRBD2 agrees at 9 bases. This CDR3 region has 15 residues. Germline V gene data show CDR1 as MNHEY and CDR2 as SVGAGI. The V and J ends lost 6 bases and 6 bases, in that order; junction bases with no gene match: 9.

By sample fraction, this clone is medium-sized. The V gene is TRBV10-3, the J gene TRBJ2-1, with 7 bases that match TRBD2. This CDR3 is 14 amino acids long. V shed 4 bases, J shed 7 bases, and the junction held 7 bases outside the gene matches. CDR1 and CDR2 from the germline V gene are ENHRY and SYGVKD. CDR3 DNA sequence: TGTGCCATCAGTGGGTCACTAGCGAGAAATGAGCAGTTCTTC. It specifies CAISGSLARNEQFF.

The chain has TRBV29-1 and TRBJ1-1, with D hard to call. Germline values: CDR1 SQVTM, CDR2 ANQGSEA. Deletions cut 0 bases from V and 4 bases from J, with 9 bases between. The CDR3 has 13 residues. CDR3 sequence reads: CSVEDFPVTEAFF. The CDR3 nucleotides are TGCAGCGTTGAAGATTTTCCGGTCACTGAAGCTTTCTTT.

V and J are TRBV27 and TRBJ1-3, with a tentative D call TRBD1 (6 bases). The V gene's germline CDR1 is MNHEY and CDR2 SMNVEV (reference sequence). The CDR3 loop spans 14 amino acids. Trimming removed 5 bases from V and 2 bases from J, with 10 bases in between. CDR3 amino acids: CASSLGGPGNTIYF. DNA of the CDR3: TGTGCCAGCAGTCTAGGGGGTCCTGGAAACACCATATATTTT.

This clone occurred a few times. The rearrangement joins TRBV30 to TRBJ2-5; the D gene is possibly TRBD1 (5 bases). This CDR3 comprises 12 residues. Per germline, CDR1 GTSNPN and CDR2 SVGIG (reference sequence). The V end was cut by 2 bases, the J end by 2 bases, with 6 bases between. DNA of the CDR3: TGTGCCTGGAGTCAGGGTCAAGAGACCCAGTACTTC. It specifies CAWSQGQETQYF.

The chain carries TRBV28 and TRBJ1-4; D is perhaps TRBD1 (5 bases). The V gene lost 8 bases and the J gene lost 7 bases, with 17 bases spanning the gap. Germline CDR1 and CDR2: MDHEN and SYDVKM. The CDR3 is 14 residues long. Here the CDR3 reads CASSLVRDSEKLFF. The CDR3 DNA reads as TGTGCCAGCTCTCTGGTCAGGGATAGTGAAAAACTGTTTTTT.

V and J are TRBV29-1 and TRBJ1-4; D is uncertain. CDR3 size: 12 residues. CDR1 and CDR2 from the germline V gene are SQVTM and ANQGSEA. The V and J ends lost 8 bases and 8 bases respectively, with 15 bases between them. CDR3: CSSGDYEEKLFF. The CDR3 DNA is TGCAGCAGCGGGGATTACGAAGAAAAACTGTTTTTT.

This clone turned up a few times. The CDR3 sequence is CASSQVGTGAYNEQFF. The CDR3 region has the DNA TGCGCCAGCAGCCAAGTCGGGACAGGAGCGTACAATGAGCAGTTCTTC. The rearrangement links TRBV4-3 to TRBJ2-1; 8 nucleotides align to TRBD1. From germline, CDR1 is LGHNA and CDR2 YSLEER. The CDR3 spans 16 residues. V lost 1 base, J lost 4 bases, and 6 bases stayed unmatched.

The chain couples TRBV9 to TRBJ2-1, with TRBD1 matching 8 bases. The ends lost 4 bases at V and 6 bases at J; junction bases unmatched: 6. Per the germline V gene, CDR1 is SGDLS and CDR2 is YYNGEE. CDR3 size: 14 residues. The CDR3 region has the DNA TGTGCCAGCAGCTTCGGACAGGGCTCCAATGAGCAGTTCTTC. Protein sequence: CASSFGQGSNEQFF.

The J gene is TRBJ2-1, the V gene TRBV6-5; TRBD2 is a possible D gene (5 bases). V shed 10 bases and J shed 5 bases, with 15 bases lying between them. The CDR3 is 13 residues long. Germline V lookup: CDR1 MNHEY, CDR2 SVGAGI. The DNA of the CDR3 is TGTGCCACCCGTCGCGGGTTGGACAATGAGCAGTTCTTC. It specifies CATRRGLDNEQFF.

The J gene is TRBJ1-2, the V gene TRBV9; D gene uncertain. Germline V gene sequence: CDR1 SGDLS, CDR2 YYNGEE. The CDR3 contains 15 residues. Trimming took off 4 bases at V and 7 bases at J, with 20 bases between the two ends. The CDR3, as DNA: TGTGCCAGCAGCCAAAGGACTGCGCTCCCTTTTGGCTACACCTTC. Protein product: CASSQRTALPFGYTF. Combining the CDR3 with reference TRBV9 and TRBJ1-2 gives the whole variable domain DSGVTQTPKHLITATGQRVTLRCSPRSGDLSVYWYQQSLDQGLQFLIQYYNGEERAKGNILERFSAQQFPDLHSELNLSSLELGDSALYFCASSQRTALPFGYTFGSGTRLTVV.

V is TRBV25-1 and J is TRBJ2-5; 7 bases agree with TRBD2. Germline CDR1 and CDR2: MGHDK and SYGVNS. V lost 3 bases, J lost 5 bases, and 6 bases stayed unmatched. This CDR3 region has 14 residues. CDR3 protein: CASSETTGGETQYF. The CDR3 DNA follows: TGTGCCAGCAGTGAGACTACCGGGGGGGAGACCCAGTACTTC.

This chain links TRBV11-2 with TRBJ1-4; D is ambiguous. Between the trimmed V and J ends, which lost 0 bases and 7 bases, there was a span of 15 bases. CDR1 and CDR2 (germline): SGHAT, FQNNGV. The CDR3 runs 16 residues. The CDR3 spells CASSLDGAGPSEKLFF. Here the CDR3 DNA reads TGTGCCAGCAGCTTAGATGGCGCAGGTCCCTCTGAAAAACTGTTTTTT.

This rearrangement joins TRBV9 to TRBJ2-2, with TRBD2 identical over 13 bases. Germline V gene data show CDR1 as SGDLS and CDR2 as YYNGEE. The CDR3 spans 16 residues. After removal of 5 bases from V and 4 bases from J, the junction contained 5 bases not matched to a gene. The CDR3 DNA reads as TGTGCCAGCAGAGGACTAGCGGGAGCGGGCACCGGGGAGCTGTTTTTT. Translation gives CASRGLAGAGTGELFF.

The rearrangement uses TRBV7-9 and TRBJ1-2; D possibly corresponds to TRBD1 (6 bases). CDR1 and CDR2 (germline): SEHNR, FQNEAQ (reference sequence). This CDR3 is 16 amino acids long. The V end lost 3 bases, the J end lost 4 bases, and 18 bases lay between the germline ends. CDR3 loop: CASSFTGSAGAYGYTF. CDR3 in DNA: TGTGCCAGCAGCTTTACAGGGTCGGCGGGCGCCTATGGCTACACCTTC.

This clone appeared a few times. This chain uses TRBV6-5 with TRBJ1-2, with D perhaps matching TRBD1 (6 bases). This CDR3 is built from 15 residues. The V gene lost 2 bases and the J gene lost 2 bases, with 12 bases spanning the gap. Germline CDR1 reads MNHEY; CDR2 reads SVGAGI. CDR3 loop: CASSYTYQGNYGYTF. CDR3 DNA: TGTGCCAGCAGTTACACCTACCAGGGGAACTATGGCTACACCTTC.

The gene calls are TRBV5-4 and TRBJ1-2; 7 bases are shared with TRBD1. The CDR3 runs to 15 residues. Trimming at V came to 1 base and at J to 7 bases, leaving 10 bases not matched to a gene. Per germline, CDR1 SGHNT and CDR2 YYREEE (reference sequence). The CDR3 reads CASSLMGQPWGGYTF. The CDR3 region has the DNA TGTGCCAGCAGCTTGATGGGACAGCCCTGGGGTGGCTACACCTTC.

This rearrangement joins TRBV6-1 to TRBJ2-5; tentative D call: TRBD1 (6 bases). Germline V gives CDR1 MNHNS, CDR2 SASEGT. V lost 2 bases and J 5 bases, leaving 9 bases between the germline ends. The CDR3 is made up of 13 amino acids. DNA of the CDR3: TGTGCCAGCAGTGAATCAGGGGTGGAGACCCAGTACTTC. Its protein product is CASSESGVETQYF.

This chain links TRBV29-1 with TRBJ2-7; the D gene is possibly TRBD1 (6 bases). The germline CDR1 and CDR2 sequences are SQVTM and ANQGSEA. The CDR3 is 14 amino acids. V was pared by 6 bases and J by 6 bases, with 21 bases between. DNA of the CDR3: TGCAGCGTGGTTATACAGGGATCCCAGGGCGAGCAGTACTTC. Translation: CSVVIQGSQGEQYF.

The table lists this clone with a few counts. The chain uses TRBV6-5 and TRBJ1-1; no firm D call. Germline V gives CDR1 MNHEY, CDR2 SVGAGI. There are 13 residues in the CDR3. Trimming took off 0 bases at V and 2 bases at J, with 4 bases between the two ends. The CDR3 loop reads CASSYSLNTEAFF. The DNA of the CDR3 is TGTGCCAGCAGTTACTCCCTAAACACTGAAGCTTTCTTT.

This sequence joins TRBV6-1 and TRBJ2-6; D remains ambiguous. CDR3 length equals 15 residues. The germline V and J ends were trimmed by 2 bases and 3 bases, with 8 bases remaining between them. The germline V gene encodes CDR1 MNHNS and CDR2 SASEGT. The CDR3 reads CASSERGFGANVLTF. The CDR3 DNA reads as TGTGCCAGCAGTGAAAGAGGCTTTGGGGCCAACGTCCTGACTTTC.

The chain uses TRBV10-3 and TRBJ2-3; D is perhaps TRBD2 (6 bases). Germline V lookup: CDR1 ENHRY, CDR2 SYGVKD. The CDR3 has 14 residues. Trimming stripped 7 bases from V and 0 bases from J, with 11 bases between. This chain's CDR3 is CAINPGTSTDTQYF. The CDR3 coding sequence is TGTGCCATCAATCCCGGGACTAGCACAGATACGCAGTATTTT.

This rearrangement joins TRBV28 to TRBJ2-2; D gene unclear. The germline V and J ends were trimmed by 6 bases and 5 bases, with 10 bases remaining between them. Germline CDR1 and CDR2: MDHEN and SYDVKM. The CDR3 has 13 residues. CDR3 nucleotides: TGTGCCAGCAGCCCGGAGCTAACCGGGGAGCTGTTTTTT. As protein: CASSPELTGELFF.

This clone was observed a single time. The gene calls are TRBV28 and TRBJ2-7, with TRBD1 matching over 10 bases. V dropped 6 bases and J dropped 4; count of bases not matched to a gene: 12. CDR3 length: 16 amino acids. Germline CDR1 reads MDHEN; CDR2 reads SYDVKM. The DNA of the CDR3 is TGTGCCAGCAGCTTCCGGGACAGGGGCAAACCGTACGAGCAGTACTTC. It translates to CASSFRDRGKPYEQYF.